The 6 T cell receptor beta chains below were found in one sample sequenced in a study of blood T cell repertoires in COVID-19. TCRdb's table, derived via immunoSEQ multiplex PCR, lists solely in-frame clones and lacks some. Of tens of thousands of clones in the sample, over 65% are singletons; the top ten hold 3.9%. Sequencing used peripheral blood. The receptors here all came from a man aged 65 to 79 with COVID-19, enrolled during active disease.

This rearrangement joins TRBV14 to TRBJ2-5, with TRBD2 matching over 9 bases. Unmatched junction bases numbered 6, after V lost 2 bases and J lost 5 bases. This CDR3 comprises 15 residues. Germline lookup yields CDR1 SGHDN and CDR2 FVKESK. CDR3 region: CASSQRSSGIETQYF. The CDR3 DNA is TGTGCCAGCAGCCAAAGATCTAGCGGGATTGAGACCCAGTACTTC.

A few counts support this clone. The CDR3 here is CASSIRTSLNGYTF. The CDR3 coding sequence is TGTGCCAGTAGTATTCGGACATCACTTAATGGCTACACCTTC. The chain recombines TRBV19 with TRBJ1-2; D might be TRBD1 (5 bases). With 3 bases removed from V and 6 bases from J, the gap between germline ends came to 14 bases. CDR1 and CDR2 (germline): LNHDA, SQIVND (reference sequence). This CDR3 has 14 amino acids.

This sequence joins TRBV28 and TRBJ2-1; no clear D. With 6 bases removed from V and 5 bases from J, the gap between germline ends came to 17 bases. Germline CDR1 reads MDHEN; CDR2 reads SYDVKM. CDR3 length: 15 residues. In nucleotides, the CDR3 is TGTGCCAGCAGGGGCGCTACGGCCCCCCACAATGAGCAGTTCTTC. The encoded protein is CASRGATAPHNEQFF. The full variable domain, in which reference TRBV28 and TRBJ2-1 provide the parts outside the CDR3, is DVKVTQSSRYLVKRTGEKVFLECVQDMDHENMFWYRQDPGLGLRLIYFSYDVKMKEKGDIPEGYSVSREKKERFSLILESASTNQTSMYLCASRGATAPHNEQFFGPGTRLTVL.

J is TRBJ2-5 and V is TRBV4-3; weak D call: TRBD1 (5 bases). Germline CDR1 LGHNA, CDR2 YSLEER. The CDR3 spans 17 residues. Trimming left V 0 bases short and J 0 bases short, with 14 bases between. The CDR3 DNA reads TGCGCCAGCAGCCAAGAGATGCAGGGTTGGCACCAAGAGACCCAGTACTTC. Its protein is CASSQEMQGWHQETQYF.

The V gene is TRBV29-1, the J gene TRBJ2-3; D is perhaps TRBD1 (7 bases). CDR3 length equals 14 residues. Between the trimmed V and J ends, which lost 7 bases and 7 bases, there was a span of 21 bases. CDR1 and CDR2 (germline): SQVTM, ANQGSEA. CDR3 in amino acids: CSGTQGGILNTQYF. Written as DNA, the CDR3 is TGCAGCGGGACCCAGGGGGGCATTCTGAATACGCAGTATTTT.

This chain joins TRBV15 and TRBJ2-1, with 14 positions matching TRBD2. J was trimmed by 2 bases and V by 3 bases; bases with no gene match: 9. Germline CDR1 LNHNV, CDR2 YYDKDF (reference sequence). The CDR3 loop spans 19 amino acids. For the CDR3, the DNA is TGTGCCACCAGCAGGGCCGGGACTAGCGGGAGTCTGGCCTACAATGAGCAGTTCTTC. This encodes CATSRAGTSGSLAYNEQFF.